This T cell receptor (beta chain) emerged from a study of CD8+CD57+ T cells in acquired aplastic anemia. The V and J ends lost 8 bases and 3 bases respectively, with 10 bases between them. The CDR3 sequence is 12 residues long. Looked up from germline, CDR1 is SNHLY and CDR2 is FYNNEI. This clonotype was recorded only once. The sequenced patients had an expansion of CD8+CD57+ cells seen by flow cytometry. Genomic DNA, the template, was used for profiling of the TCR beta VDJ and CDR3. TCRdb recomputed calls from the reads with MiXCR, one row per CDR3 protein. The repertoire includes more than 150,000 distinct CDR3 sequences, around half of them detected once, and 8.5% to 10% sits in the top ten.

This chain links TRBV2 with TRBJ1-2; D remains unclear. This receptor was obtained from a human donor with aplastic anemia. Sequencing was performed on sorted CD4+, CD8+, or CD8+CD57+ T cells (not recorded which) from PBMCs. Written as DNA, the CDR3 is TGTGCCAGCGAGTTGGGCGACTATGGCTACACCTTC. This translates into CASELGDYGYTF.